This T cell receptor beta chain was captured by sequencing in a study of CD8 T cells in Susac syndrome (dated by TCRdb to about 2019). Some background on the complete study: Whether CD8+ T cell activation and differentiation in Susac syndrome was antigen driven was tested using repertoire sequencing. Points the paper makes about the study in general: The number of individuals in the TCR sequencing and HLA analysis was recognized as being relatively small.

Only one count was recorded for this clonotype. There is no known antigen for this receptor. No base quality values were provided; no much bigger clone lies one nucleotide off. A solitary read yields weak support. RNA was extracted with the RNeasy kit and about 0.5 to 1 ug was reverse transcribed using random hexamers. TCR beta CDR3 regions were amplified with the immunoSEQ multiplex PCR assay covering 54 Vbeta and 13 Jbeta segments. To correct PCR amplification bias, a synthetic template baseline was used for both primer optimization and computational correction. The original pipeline was this. Only productive sequences were kept, with reads annotated to V, D and J genes according to IMGT and analyzed in immunoSEQ Analyzer. To calculate clonality, Shannon entropy was normalized by log2 of the number of productive unique sequences and then subtracted from one. For each patient and control, public and private clones were evaluated among the 100 most prevalent clones. Clones were defined as Susac-specific if absent from the healthy and MS cohorts, from some 1,000 published viral clones and from other ImmuneACCESS disease sequences. TCRdb ran its own pipeline on the public reads, namely fastp trimming at Q25 and MiXCR clone calling, and kept in-frame beta chains. Identical CDR3 proteins give one entry, which carries the most common genes and DNA. TCRdb, not the authors, supplied the V and J calls. For this sample the table gives 150,000 to 200,000 distinct CDR3 sequences, of which roughly 93% were detected only once. The top ten clonotypes cover around 0.13% of the sample.

Trimming removed 7 bases from V and 0 bases from J, leaving 12 bases between the germline ends. Via the germline V gene, CDR1 is SNHLY and CDR2 FYNNEI. The CDR3 covers 14 residues, taking in both the cysteine and the phenylalanine. The retained sequence is limited to the CDR3, 42 bases, with the frame set at the first base. High-throughput TCR beta sequencing profiled peripheral blood CD8+ and CD4+ T cells from healthy donors, Susac syndrome patients and multiple sclerosis patients. Healthy donors were included as age- and sex-matched controls. Bulk CD8+ and CD4+ T cells were purified by magnetic negative isolation, whereas CD8+ TEMRA cells were enriched by FACS. Blood was drawn into EDTA tubes, processed within 24 hours, and PBMCs were isolated by density gradient centrifugation. PBMCs intended for TCR sequencing were frozen in liquid nitrogen and were later thawed in a 37 degrees C water bath. The sorted or isolated CD4+, CD8+ and CD8+ TEMRA cells had a purity of 90% or higher.

The chain was built from TRBV2 and TRBJ1-1; no D gene call is confident. The sequence came from a human donor in good health. Sequences were obtained from CD4+ T cells from PBMCs. The DNA sequence is TGTGCCAGCAACCGTCAGACTATGAACACTGAAGCTTTCTTT. Translated, it reads CASNRQTMNTEAFF.